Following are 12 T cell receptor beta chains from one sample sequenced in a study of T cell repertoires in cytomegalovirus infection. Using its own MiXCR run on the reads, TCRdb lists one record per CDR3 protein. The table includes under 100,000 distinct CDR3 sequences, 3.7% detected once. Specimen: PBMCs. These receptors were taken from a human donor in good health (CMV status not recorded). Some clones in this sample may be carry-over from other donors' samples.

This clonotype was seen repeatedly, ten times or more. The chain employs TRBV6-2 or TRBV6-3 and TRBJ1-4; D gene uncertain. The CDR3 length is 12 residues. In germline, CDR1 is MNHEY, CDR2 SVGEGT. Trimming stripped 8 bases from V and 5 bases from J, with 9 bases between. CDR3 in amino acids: CASSGSNEKLFF. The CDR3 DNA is TGTGCCAGCTCCGGATCCAATGAAAAACTGTTTTTT.

CDR3: CASKQWRGNNEQFF. The CDR3 bases are TGTGCCAGCAAACAGTGGCGGGGGAACAATGAGCAGTTCTTC. This chain uses TRBV6-2 or TRBV6-3 with TRBJ2-1, with 7 positions matching TRBD2. The CDR3 extends over 14 amino acids. The V segment lost 7 bases and the J segment 5 bases; nucleotides outside the gene matches: 8. Germline V gene sequence: CDR1 MNHEY, CDR2 SVGEGT.

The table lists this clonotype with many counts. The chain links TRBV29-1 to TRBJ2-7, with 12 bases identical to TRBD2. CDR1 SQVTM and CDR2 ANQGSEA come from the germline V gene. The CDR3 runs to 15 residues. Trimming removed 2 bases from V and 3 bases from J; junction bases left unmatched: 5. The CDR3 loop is CSVEMLAGGIYEQYF. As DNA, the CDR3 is TGCAGCGTTGAAATGCTAGCGGGGGGGATCTACGAGCAGTACTTC.

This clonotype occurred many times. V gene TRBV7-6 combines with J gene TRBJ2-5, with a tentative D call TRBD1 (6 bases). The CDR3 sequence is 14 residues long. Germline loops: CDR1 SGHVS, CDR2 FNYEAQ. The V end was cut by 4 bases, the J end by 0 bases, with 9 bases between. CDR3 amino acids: CASSSGQYQETQYF. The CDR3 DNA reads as TGTGCCAGCAGCTCCGGACAGTACCAAGAGACCCAGTACTTC.

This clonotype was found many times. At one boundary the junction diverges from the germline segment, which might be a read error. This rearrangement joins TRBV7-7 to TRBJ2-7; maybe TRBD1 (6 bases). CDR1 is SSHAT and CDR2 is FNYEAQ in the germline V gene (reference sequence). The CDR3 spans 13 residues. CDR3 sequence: CASSLGQHYEQYF. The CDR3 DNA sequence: TGTGCTAGCAGCCTCGGACAGCACTACGAGCAGTACTTC.

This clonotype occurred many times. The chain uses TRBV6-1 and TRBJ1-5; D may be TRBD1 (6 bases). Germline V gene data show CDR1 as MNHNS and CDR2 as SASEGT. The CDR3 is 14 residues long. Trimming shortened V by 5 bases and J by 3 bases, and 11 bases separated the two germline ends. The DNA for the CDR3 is TGTGCCAGCAGTACGAGGGGGGCCAATCAGCCCCAGCATTTT. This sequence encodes CASSTRGANQPQHF.

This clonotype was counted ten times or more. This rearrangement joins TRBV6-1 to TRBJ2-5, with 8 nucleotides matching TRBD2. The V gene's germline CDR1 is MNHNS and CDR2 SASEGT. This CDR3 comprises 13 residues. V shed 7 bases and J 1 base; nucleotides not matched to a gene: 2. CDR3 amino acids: CASTGGAQETQYF. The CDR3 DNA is TGTGCCAGCACCGGGGGGGCCCAAGAGACCCAGTACTTC.

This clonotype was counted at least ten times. In DNA, the CDR3 is TGTGCCAGCAGCCGTGGGCTAGGGGAGACCCAGTACTTC. Its protein is CASSRGLGETQYF. This chain joins TRBV7-2 and TRBJ2-5; D remains unclear. The CDR3 extends over 13 amino acids. Germline assignment: CDR1 SGHTA and CDR2 FQGNSA. V was pared by 5 bases and J by 5 bases, with 12 bases between.

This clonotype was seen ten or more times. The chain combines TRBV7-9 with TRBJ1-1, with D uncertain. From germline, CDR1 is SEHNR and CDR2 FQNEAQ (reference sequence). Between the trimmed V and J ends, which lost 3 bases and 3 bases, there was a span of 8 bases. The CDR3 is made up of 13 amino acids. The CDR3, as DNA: TGTGCCAGCAGCTTCGTAGAGGACACTGAAGCTTTCTTT. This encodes CASSFVEDTEAFF.

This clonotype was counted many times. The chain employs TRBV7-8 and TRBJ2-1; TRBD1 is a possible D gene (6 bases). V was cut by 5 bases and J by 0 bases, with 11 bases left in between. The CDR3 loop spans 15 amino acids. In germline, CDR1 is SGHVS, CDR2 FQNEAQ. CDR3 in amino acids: CASSPRGSSYNEQFF. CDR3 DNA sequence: TGTGCCAGCAGCCCGAGGGGGAGCTCCTACAATGAGCAGTTCTTC. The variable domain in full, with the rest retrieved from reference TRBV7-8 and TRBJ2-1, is GAGVSQSPRYKVAKRGQDVALRCDPISGHVSLFWYQQALGQGPEFLTYFQNEAQLDKSGLPSDRFFAERPEGSVSTLKIQRTQQEDSAVYLCASSPRGSSYNEQFFGPGTRLTVL.

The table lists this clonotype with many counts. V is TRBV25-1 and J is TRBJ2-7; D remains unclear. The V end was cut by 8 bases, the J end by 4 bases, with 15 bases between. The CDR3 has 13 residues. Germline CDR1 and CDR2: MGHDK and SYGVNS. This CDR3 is CASRLNWGYEQYF. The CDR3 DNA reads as TGTGCCAGCCGGCTCAATTGGGGATACGAGCAGTACTTC.

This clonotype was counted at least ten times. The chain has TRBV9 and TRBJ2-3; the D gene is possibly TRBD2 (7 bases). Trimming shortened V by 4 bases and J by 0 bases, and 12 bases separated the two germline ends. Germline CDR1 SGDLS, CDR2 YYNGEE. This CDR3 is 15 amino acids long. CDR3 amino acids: CASSSWGGSTDTQYF. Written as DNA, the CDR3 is TGTGCCAGCAGCTCCTGGGGGGGCAGCACAGATACGCAGTATTTT.